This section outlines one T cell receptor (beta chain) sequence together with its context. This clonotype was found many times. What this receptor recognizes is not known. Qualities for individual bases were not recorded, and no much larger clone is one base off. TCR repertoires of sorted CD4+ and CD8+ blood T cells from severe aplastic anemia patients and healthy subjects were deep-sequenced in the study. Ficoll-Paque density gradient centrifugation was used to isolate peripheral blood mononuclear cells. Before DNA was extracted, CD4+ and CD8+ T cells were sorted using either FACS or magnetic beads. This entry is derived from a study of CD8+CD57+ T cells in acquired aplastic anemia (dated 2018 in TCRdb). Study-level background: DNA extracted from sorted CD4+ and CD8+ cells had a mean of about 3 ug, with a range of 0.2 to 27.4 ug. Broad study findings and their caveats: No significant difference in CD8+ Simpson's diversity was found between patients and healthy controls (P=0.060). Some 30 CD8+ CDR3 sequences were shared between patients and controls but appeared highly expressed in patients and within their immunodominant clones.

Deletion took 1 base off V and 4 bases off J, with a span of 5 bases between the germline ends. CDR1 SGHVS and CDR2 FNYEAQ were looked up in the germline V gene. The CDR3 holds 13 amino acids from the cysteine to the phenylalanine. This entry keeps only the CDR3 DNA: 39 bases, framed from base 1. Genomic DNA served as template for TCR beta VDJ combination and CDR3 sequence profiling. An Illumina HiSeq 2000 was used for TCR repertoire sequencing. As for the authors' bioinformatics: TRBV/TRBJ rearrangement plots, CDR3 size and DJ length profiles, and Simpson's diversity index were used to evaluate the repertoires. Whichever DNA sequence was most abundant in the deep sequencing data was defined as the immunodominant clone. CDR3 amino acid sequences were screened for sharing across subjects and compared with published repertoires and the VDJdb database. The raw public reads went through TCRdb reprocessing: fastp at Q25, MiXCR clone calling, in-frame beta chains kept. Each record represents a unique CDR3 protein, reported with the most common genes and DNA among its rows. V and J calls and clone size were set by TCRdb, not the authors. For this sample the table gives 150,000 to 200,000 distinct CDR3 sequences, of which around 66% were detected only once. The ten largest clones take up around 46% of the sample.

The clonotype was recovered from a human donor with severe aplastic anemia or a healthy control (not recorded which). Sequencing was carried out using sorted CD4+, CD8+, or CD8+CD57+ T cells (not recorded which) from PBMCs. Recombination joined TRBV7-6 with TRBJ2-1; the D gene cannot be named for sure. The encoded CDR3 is CASSLGHYNEQFF. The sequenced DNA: TGTGCCAGCAGCTTAGGTCATTACAATGAGCAGTTCTTC.